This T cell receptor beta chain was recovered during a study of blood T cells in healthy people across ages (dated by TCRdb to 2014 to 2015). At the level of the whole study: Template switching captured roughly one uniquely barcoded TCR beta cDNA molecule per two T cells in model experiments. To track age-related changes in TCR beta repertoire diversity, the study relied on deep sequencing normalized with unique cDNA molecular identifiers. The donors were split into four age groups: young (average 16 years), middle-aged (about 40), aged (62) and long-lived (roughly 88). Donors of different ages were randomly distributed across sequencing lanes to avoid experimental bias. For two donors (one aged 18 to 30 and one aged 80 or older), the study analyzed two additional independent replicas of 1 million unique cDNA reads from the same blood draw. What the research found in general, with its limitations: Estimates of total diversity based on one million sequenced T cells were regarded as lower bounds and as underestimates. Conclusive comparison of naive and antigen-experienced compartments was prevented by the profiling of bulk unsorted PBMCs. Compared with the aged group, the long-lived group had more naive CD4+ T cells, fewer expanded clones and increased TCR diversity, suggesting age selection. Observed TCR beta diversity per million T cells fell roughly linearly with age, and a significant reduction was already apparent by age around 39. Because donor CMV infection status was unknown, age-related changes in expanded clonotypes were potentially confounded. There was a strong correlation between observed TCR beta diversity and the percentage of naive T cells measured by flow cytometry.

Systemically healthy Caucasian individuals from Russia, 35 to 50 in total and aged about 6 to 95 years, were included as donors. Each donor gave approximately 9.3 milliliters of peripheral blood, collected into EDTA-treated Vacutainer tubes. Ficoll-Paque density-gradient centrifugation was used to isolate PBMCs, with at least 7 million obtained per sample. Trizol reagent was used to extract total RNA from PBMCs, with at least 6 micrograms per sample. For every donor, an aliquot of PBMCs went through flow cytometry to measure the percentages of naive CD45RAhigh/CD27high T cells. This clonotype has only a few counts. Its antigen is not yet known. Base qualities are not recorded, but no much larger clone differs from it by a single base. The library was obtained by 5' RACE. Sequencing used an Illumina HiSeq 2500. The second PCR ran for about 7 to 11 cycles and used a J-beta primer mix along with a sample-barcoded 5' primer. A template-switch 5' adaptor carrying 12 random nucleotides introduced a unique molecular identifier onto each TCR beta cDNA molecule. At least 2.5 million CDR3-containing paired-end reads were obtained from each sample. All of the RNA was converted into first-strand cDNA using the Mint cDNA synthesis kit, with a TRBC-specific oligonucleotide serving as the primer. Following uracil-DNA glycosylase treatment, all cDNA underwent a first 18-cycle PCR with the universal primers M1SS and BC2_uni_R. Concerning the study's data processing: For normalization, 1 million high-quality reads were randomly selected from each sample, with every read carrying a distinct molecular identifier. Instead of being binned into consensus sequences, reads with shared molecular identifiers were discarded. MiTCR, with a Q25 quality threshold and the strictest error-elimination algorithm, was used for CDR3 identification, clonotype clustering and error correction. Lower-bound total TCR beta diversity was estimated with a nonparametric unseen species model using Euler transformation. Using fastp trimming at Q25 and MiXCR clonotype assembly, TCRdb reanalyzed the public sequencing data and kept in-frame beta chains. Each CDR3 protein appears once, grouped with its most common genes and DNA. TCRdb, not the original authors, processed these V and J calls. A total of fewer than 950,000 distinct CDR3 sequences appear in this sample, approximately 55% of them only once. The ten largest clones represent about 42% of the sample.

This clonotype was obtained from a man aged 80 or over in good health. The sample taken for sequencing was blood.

The DNA sequence is given as TGTGCCAGCACCACCGGGACAAAAACCTACGAGCAGTACTTC. It codes for CASTTGTKTYEQYF. Recombination linked TRBV13 to TRBJ2-7; possibly the D gene is TRBD1, per 6 matching bases. As encoded in the germline V gene (reference sequence), CDR1 is PRHDT while CDR2 is FYEKMQ. The cysteine opens and the phenylalanine closes a CDR3 of 14 amino acids. Only the CDR3 region is kept as DNA, spanning 42 bases read in frame from base 1. The junction carries 15 bases between V and J, which are trimmed by 7 bases and 2 bases respectively.